The T cell receptor beta chain under discussion was sequenced for a study of early T cells in non-severe SARS-CoV-2 infection (dated by TCRdb to about 2021). About the full investigation: TCR sequencing used bulk RNA from unsorted whole blood, so alpha and beta chains could not be paired.

Libraries were built with 5' RACE. The data were produced on a NextSeq 500. To correct for sequencing error and PCR bias, the TCR library protocol tagged individual cDNA molecules with unique molecular identifiers. Sequencing covered both TCR alpha and beta chains, and within each sample the abundances of alpha and beta sequences were tightly co-correlated. The paper's processing steps were these. V gene, J gene and CDR3 annotation of TCR sequences was performed with Decombinator V4. Expanded TCRs were defined as changing significantly between any two time points under a Poisson model with p below 0.0001. Abundances of TCRs were expressed as counts per million after normalisation to the total number of TCRs sequenced in each sample. MAIT TCRs were defined by TRAV1-2 paired with TRAJ12, TRAJ20 or TRAJ33, and iNKT TCRs by TRAV10 paired with TRAJ18. VDJdb, accessed 1 November 2021, was searched for CMV, EBV and SARS-CoV-2 annotated TCRs, excluding TCRs annotated for multiple antigens. The public reads were reanalyzed by TCRdb: fastp trimming at Q25, MiXCR alignment, in-frame beta chains only. Rows merge per CDR3 protein into single entries with the most common DNA and genes. TCRdb's processing, not the authors' own work, is the source of the V and J calls. The sample table records about 98,000 distinct CDR3 sequences; 13% to 15% of these occur just once. 6% to 7.5% of the sample rests with the top ten.

This clonotype has a handful of counts. No cognate antigen has been identified for it. No much larger clone is present one base from it, and per-base qualities are unavailable. A case-control design nested within a healthcare worker cohort in London, UK, was used, with weekly nasopharyngeal swab PCR tests and blood sampling performed. Between 23 and 31 March 2020, the week of the UK lockdown, healthcare workers were enrolled and then followed up weekly for as long as 16 weeks. On the study overall, not on this receptor specifically: Matching against VDJdb was skewed toward anti-spike CD8 responses, likely underestimated virus-specific expansions, and missed private and CD4 specificities.

Sequences LNHDA (CDR1) and SQIVND (CDR2) are obtained from the germline V gene (reference sequence). The junction carries 10 bases between V and J, which are trimmed by 4 bases and 6 bases respectively. Taken from cysteine to phenylalanine, the CDR3 has 13 residues. Solely the CDR3 DNA is kept, with 39 bases framed from the first base. The sequence was obtained from an adult who was a healthcare worker with PCR-confirmed SARS-CoV-2 infection or an uninfected control (not recorded which). The rearranged chain carries TRBV19 and TRBJ2-1; no D segment can be confidently identified. Sequenced input: whole blood. The sequence in DNA is TGTGCCAGTAGTAGTGGGGTGGTCAATGAGCAGTTCTTC. Its coded protein is CASSSGVVNEQFF.